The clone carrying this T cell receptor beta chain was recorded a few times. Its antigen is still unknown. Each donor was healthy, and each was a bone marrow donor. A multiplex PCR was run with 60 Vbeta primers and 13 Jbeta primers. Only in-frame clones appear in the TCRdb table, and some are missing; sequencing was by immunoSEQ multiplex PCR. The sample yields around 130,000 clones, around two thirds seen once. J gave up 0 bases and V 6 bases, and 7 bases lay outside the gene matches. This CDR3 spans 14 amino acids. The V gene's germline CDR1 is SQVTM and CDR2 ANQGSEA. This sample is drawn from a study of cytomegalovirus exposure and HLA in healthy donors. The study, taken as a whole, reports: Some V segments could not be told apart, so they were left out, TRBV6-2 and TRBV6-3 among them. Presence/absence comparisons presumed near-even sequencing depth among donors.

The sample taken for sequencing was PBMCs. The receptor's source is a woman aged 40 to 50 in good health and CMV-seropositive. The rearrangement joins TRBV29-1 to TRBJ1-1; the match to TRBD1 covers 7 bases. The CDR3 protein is CSVAKGAMNTEAFF. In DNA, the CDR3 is TGCAGCGTCGCAAAGGGGGCGATGAACACTGAAGCTTTCTTT. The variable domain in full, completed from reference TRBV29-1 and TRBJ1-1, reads SAVISQKPSRDICQRGTSLTIQCQVDSQVTMMFWYRQQPGQSLTLIATANQGSEATYESGFVIDKFPISRPNLTFSTLTVSNMSPEDSSIYLCSVAKGAMNTEAFFGQGTRLTVV.